This note documents a single T cell receptor (beta chain) sequence. Its antigen is currently unknown. The sample is drawn from a study of cytomegalovirus exposure and HLA in healthy donors. Overall study context: Within the Caucasian-associated ancestry cluster were about 81% of the approximately 400 genotyped donors. Study-level points and caveats: Certain sequence variants were highly shared and formed a cluster, and this cluster was likely a sequencing artifact. A missense DCLRE1C variant was associated with V- and J-gene trimming of TCR beta chains in a later analysis, and an independent cohort replicated the association.

It was with 60 Vbeta and 13 Jbeta primers that the PCR ran. The data were produced by immunoSEQ multiplex PCR, yet TCRdb's version contains in-frame clones alone and is incomplete. The sample holds 100,000 to 150,000 clones, 81% seen once. Unrecorded immune exposures were likely, despite nominal health at sampling. Germline V lookup: CDR1 MGHRA, CDR2 YSYEKL. V was clipped by 2 bases and J by 3 bases; unmatched bases: 4. This CDR3 spans 15 amino acids. Material for sequencing was PBMCs. The chain employs TRBV4-1 and TRBJ1-2; 9 bases fit TRBD1. This TCR derives from a man between 18 and 29 years old in good health and CMV-seropositive. CDR3 sequence (DNA): TGCGCCAGCAGCCAACCGGACAGGGGTGACTATGGCTACACCTTC. It encodes CASSQPDRGDYGYTF.